This T cell receptor beta chain is drawn from a study of shared clonotypes between healthy human individuals. Assay: immunoSEQ multiplex PCR; the TCRdb copy retains only in-frame clones and omits some. The sample shows some 1 million clones, 75% of them seen only once. Turning to this clone: The antigen remains unidentified.

The study's findings and limits: Compared with memory subsets, naive subsets generally had larger estimated richness. Rarefaction gave evidence that sorted-subset sequencing remained incomplete despite large depth.

Between the trimmed V and J ends, which lost 4 bases and 4 bases, there was a span of 16 bases. Germline-derived CDR1 and CDR2 are SNHLY and FYNNEI. This CDR3 region has 15 residues. Sequencing was done on a sample of memory CD4+ T cells sorted from blood. Subset reported: CD45RA-negative fraction. The TCR originated in a man between 18 and 29 years old in good health. The rearrangement joins TRBV2 to TRBJ2-5; D uncertain. The CDR3 loop reads CASSAPWQSIETQYF. As DNA, the CDR3 is TGTGCCAGCAGTGCCCCGTGGCAGTCTATAGAGACCCAGTACTTC.